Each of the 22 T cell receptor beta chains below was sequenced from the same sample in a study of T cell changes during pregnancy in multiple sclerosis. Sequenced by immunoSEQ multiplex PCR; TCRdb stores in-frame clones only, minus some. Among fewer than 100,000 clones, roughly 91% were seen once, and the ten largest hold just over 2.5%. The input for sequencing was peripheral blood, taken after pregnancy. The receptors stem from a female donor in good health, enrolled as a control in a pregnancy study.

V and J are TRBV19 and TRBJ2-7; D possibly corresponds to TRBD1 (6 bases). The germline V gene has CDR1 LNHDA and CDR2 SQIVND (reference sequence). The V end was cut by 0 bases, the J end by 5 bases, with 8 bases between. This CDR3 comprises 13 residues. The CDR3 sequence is CASSIDRGNEQYF. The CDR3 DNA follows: TGTGCCAGTAGTATAGACAGGGGAAACGAGCAGTACTTC.

The CDR3 loop is CSVDSARGTDTQYF. The CDR3 bases are TGCAGCGTTGACTCGGCGAGGGGCACAGATACGCAGTATTTT. The chain combines TRBV29-1 with TRBJ2-3; TRBD2 is a possible D gene (5 bases). Trimming cost V 3 bases and J 1 base, with 11 bases left between them. The CDR3 is 14 residues long. Germline V gene data show CDR1 as SQVTM and CDR2 as ANQGSEA.

CDR3 nucleotide sequence: TGCGCCAGCAGCTCCGGACTAGCGGGAGGTGTCTCCTACAATGAGCAGTTCTTC. Protein: CASSSGLAGGVSYNEQFF. The chain has TRBV5-1 and TRBJ2-1; TRBD2 aligns across 14 bases. The germline V gene encodes CDR1 SGHRS and CDR2 YFSETQ. Trimming took 3 bases from V and 0 from J; bases not matched to a gene: 5. The CDR3 length is 18 residues.

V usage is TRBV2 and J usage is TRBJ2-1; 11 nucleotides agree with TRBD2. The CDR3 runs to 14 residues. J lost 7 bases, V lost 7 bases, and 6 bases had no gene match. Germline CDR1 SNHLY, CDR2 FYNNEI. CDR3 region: CASTGSGGANEQFF. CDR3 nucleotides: TGTGCCAGCACTGGTAGCGGGGGGGCAAATGAGCAGTTCTTC. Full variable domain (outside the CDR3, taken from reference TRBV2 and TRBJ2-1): EPEVTQTPSHQVTQMGQEVILRCVPISNHLYFYWYRQILGQKVEFLVSFYNNEISEKSEIFDDQFSVERPDGSNFTLKIRSTKLEDSAMYFCASTGSGGANEQFFGPGTRLTVL.

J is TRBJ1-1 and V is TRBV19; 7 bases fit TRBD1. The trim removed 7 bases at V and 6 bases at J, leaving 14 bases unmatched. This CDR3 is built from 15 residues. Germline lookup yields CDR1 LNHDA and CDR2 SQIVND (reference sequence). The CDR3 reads CASTRSSTGKSEAFF. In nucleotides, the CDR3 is TGTGCCAGTACCCGCTCCTCGACAGGGAAGTCTGAAGCTTTCTTT. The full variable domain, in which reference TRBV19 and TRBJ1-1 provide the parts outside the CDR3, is DGGITQSPKYLFRKEGQNVTLSCEQNLNHDAMYWYRQDPGQGLRLIYYSQIVNDFQKGDIAEGYSVSREKKESFPLTVTSAQKNPTAFYLCASTRSSTGKSEAFFGQGTRLTVV.

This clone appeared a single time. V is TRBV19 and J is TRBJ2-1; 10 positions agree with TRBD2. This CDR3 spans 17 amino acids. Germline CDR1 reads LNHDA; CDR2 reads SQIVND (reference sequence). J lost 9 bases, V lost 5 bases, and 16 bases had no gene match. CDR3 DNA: TGTGCCAGTAGTTCCTCAGGGCCCGCTAGCGGGGGACTTGAGCAGTTCTTC. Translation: CASSSSGPASGGLEQFF.

The CDR3 DNA is TGTGCCAGCAGCCAGGGGGATATTGGGGGCGCGAGGGGCTACACCTTC. Protein: CASSQGDIGGARGYTF. The chain combines TRBV5-5 with TRBJ1-2; TRBD1 agrees at 7 bases. This CDR3 comprises 16 residues. After removal of 4 bases from V and 8 bases from J, the junction contained 17 bases not matched to a gene. Germline V gives CDR1 SGHKS, CDR2 YYEKEE (reference sequence).

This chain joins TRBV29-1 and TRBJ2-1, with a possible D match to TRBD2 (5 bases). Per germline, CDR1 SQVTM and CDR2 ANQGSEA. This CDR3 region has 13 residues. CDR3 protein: CSAGEFEYNEQFF. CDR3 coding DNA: TGCAGTGCCGGGGAGTTCGAATACAATGAGCAGTTCTTC.

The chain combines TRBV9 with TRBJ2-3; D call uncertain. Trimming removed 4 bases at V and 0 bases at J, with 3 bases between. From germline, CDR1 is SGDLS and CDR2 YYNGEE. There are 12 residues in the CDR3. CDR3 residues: CASSLSTDTQYF. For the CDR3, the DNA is TGTGCCAGCAGCCTCAGCACAGATACGCAGTATTTT.

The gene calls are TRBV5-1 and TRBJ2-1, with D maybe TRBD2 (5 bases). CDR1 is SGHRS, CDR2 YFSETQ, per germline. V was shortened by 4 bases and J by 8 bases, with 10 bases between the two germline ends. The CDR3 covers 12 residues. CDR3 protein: CASSLPGDEQFF. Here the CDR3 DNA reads TGCGCCAGCAGCCTCCCCGGGGATGAGCAGTTCTTC.

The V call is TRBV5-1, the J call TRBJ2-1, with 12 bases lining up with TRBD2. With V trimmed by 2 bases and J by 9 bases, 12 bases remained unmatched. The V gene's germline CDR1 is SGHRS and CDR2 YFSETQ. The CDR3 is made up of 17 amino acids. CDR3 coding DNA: TGCGCCAGCAGCTTACCTTCTCTAGCGGGGGGGCCGGGTGAGCAGTTCTTC. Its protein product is CASSLPSLAGGPGEQFF.

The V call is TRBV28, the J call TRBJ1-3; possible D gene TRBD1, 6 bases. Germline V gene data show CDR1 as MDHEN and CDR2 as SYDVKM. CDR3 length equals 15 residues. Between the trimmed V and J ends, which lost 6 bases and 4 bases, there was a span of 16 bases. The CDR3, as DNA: TGTGCCAGCAGGGTGCAACAGGGAACGGGAAACACCATATATTTT. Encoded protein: CASRVQQGTGNTIYF.

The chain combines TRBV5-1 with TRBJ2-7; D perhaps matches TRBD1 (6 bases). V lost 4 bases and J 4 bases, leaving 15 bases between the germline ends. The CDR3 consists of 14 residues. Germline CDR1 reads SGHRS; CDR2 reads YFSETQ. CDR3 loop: CASSRQGGVYEQYF. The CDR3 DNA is TGCGCCAGCAGCCGTCAAGGGGGAGTGTACGAGCAGTACTTC.

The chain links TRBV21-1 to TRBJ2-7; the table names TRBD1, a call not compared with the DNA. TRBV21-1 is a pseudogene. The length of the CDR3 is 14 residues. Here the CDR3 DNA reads TGTGCCAGCACCAGGACAGCCCAATCCTACGAGCAGTACTTC. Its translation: CASTRTAQSYEQYF.

CDR3 sequence: CSASEGLGYTF. CDR3 DNA sequence: TGCAGTGCTAGTGAGGGACTTGGCTACACCTTC. This sequence joins TRBV20-1 and TRBJ1-2; D may be TRBD1 (5 bases). This CDR3 has 11 amino acids. Germline loops: CDR1 DFQATT, CDR2 SNEGSKA (reference sequence). V was clipped by 3 bases and J by 7 bases, with 9 bases between them.

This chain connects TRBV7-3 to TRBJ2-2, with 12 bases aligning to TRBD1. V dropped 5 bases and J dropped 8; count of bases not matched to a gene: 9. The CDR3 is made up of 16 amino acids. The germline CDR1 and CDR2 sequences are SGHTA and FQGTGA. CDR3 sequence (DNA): TGTGCCAGCAGCAAAAAAGGGACAGGGGGCTTTGGGGAGCTGTTTTTT. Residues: CASSKKGTGGFGELFF. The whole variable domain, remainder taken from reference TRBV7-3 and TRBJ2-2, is GAGVSQTPSNKVTEKGKYVELRCDPISGHTALYWYRQSLGQGPEFLIYFQGTGAADDSGLPNDRFFAVRPEGSVSTLKIQRTERGDSAVYLCASSKKGTGGFGELFFGEGSRLTVL.

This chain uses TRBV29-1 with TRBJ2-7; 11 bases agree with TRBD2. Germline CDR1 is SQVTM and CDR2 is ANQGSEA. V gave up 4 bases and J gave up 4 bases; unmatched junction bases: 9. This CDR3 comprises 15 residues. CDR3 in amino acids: CSVVGTSGDPYEQYF. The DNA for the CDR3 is TGCAGCGTTGTTGGGACTAGCGGAGACCCTTACGAGCAGTACTTC.

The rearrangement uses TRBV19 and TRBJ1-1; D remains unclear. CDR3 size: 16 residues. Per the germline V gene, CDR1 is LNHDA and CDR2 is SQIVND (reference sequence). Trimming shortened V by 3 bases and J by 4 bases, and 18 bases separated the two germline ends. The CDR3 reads CASSISLRAMGTEAFF. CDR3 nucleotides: TGTGCCAGTAGTATTAGCTTGCGGGCGATGGGCACTGAAGCTTTCTTT.

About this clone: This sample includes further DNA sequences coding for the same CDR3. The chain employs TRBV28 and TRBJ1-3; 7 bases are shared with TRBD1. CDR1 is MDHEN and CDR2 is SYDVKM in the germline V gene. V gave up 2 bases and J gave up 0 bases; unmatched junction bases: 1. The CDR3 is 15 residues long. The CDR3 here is CASSLGTASGNTIYF. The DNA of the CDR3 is TGTGCCAGCAGTTTAGGGACAGCCTCTGGAAACACCATATATTTT.

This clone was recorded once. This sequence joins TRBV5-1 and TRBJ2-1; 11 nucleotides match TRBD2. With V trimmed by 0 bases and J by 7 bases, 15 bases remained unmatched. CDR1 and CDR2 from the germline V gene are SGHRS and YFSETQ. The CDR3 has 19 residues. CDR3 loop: CASSLGLRSLAGGSNEQFF. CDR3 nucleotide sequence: TGCGCCAGCAGCTTGGGGTTGAGGTCGCTAGCGGGAGGTTCGAATGAGCAGTTCTTC.

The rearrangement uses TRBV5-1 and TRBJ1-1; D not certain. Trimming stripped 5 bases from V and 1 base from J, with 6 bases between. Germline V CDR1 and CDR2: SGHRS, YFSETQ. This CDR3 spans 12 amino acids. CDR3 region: CASSSQNTEAFF. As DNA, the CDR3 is TGCGCCAGCAGTTCCCAGAACACTGAAGCTTTCTTT.

CDR3 DNA sequence: TGTGCCCTGACCCTAGATTACTACAATGAGCAGTTCTTC. Protein: CALTLDYYNEQFF. This chain links TRBV30 with TRBJ2-1; no firm D call. Trimming pared 8 bases from V and 3 bases from J, leaving 14 bases between. The germline V gene encodes CDR1 GTSNPN and CDR2 SVGIG (reference sequence). The CDR3 spans 13 residues. Supplemented by reference TRBV30 and TRBJ2-1, the full variable domain reads SQTIHQWPATLVQPVGSPLSLECTVEGTSNPNLYWYRQAAGRGLQLLFYSVGIGQISSEVPQNLSASRPQDRQFILSSKKLLLSDSGFYLCALTLDYYNEQFFGPGTRLTVL.